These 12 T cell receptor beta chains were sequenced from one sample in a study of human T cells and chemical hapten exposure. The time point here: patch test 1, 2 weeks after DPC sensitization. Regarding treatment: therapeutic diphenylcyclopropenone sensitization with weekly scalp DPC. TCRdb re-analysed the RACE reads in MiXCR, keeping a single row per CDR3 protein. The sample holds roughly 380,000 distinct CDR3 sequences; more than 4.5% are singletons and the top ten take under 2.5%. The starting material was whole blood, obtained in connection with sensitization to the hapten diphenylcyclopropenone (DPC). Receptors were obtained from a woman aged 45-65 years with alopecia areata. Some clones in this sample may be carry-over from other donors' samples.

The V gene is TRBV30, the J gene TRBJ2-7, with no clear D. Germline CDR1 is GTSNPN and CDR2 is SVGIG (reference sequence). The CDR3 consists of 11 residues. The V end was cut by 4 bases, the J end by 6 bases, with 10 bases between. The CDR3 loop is CAWNRQAEQYF. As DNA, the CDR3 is TGTGCCTGGAATAGGCAGGCCGAGCAGTACTTC.

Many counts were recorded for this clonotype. CDR3: CAITPGGRTDTQYF. For the CDR3, the DNA is TGTGCCATCACCCCAGGGGGCAGGACGGATACGCAGTATTTT. The chain employs TRBV10-3 and TRBJ2-3, with 8 bases matching TRBD1. V dropped 7 bases and J dropped 6; count of bases not matched to a gene: 9. Per the germline V gene, CDR1 is ENHRY and CDR2 is SYGVKD. The CDR3 loop spans 14 amino acids.

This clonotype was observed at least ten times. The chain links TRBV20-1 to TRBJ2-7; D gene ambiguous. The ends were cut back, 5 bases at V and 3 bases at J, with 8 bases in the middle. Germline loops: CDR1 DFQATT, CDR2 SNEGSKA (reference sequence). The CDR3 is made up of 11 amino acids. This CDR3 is CSAHKDYEQYF. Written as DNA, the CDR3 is TGCAGTGCTCACAAGGACTACGAGCAGTACTTC.

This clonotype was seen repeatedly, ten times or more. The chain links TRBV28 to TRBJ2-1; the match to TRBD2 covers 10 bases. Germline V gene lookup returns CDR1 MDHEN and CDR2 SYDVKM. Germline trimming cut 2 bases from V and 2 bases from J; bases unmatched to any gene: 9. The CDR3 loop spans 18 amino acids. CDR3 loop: CASSLRFSGRSPYNEQFF. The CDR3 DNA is TGTGCCAGCAGTTTAAGGTTTAGCGGGAGGTCACCCTACAATGAGCAGTTCTTC.

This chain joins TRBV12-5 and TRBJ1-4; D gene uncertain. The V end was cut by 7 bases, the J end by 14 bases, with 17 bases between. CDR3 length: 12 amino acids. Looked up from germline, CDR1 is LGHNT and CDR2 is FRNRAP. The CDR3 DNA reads TGTGCTAGTGTCTCGGACGGCTCAGTGCTGTTTTTT. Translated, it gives CASVSDGSVLFF. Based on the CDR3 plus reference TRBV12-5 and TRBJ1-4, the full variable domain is DARVTQTPRHKVTEMGQEVTMRCQPILGHNTVFWYRQTMMQGLELLAYFRNRAPLDDSGMPKDRFSAEMPDATLATLKIQPSEPRDSAVYFCASVSDGSVLFFGSGTQLSVL.

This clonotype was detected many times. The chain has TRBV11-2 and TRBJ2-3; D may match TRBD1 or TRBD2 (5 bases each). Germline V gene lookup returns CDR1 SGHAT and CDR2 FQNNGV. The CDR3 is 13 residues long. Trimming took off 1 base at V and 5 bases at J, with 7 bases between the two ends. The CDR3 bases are TGTGCCAGCAGCTTAGGGGGGTTAGATACGCAGTATTTT. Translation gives CASSLGGLDTQYF.

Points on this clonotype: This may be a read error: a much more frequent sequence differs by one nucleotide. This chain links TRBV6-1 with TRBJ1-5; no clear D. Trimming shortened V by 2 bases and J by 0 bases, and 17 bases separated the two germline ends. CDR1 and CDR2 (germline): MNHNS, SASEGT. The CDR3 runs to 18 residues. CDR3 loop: CASSETVEGRDSNQPQHF. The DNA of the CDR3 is TGTGCCAGCAGTGAAACGGTTGAAGGGAGAGATAGCAATCAGCCCCAGCATTTT.

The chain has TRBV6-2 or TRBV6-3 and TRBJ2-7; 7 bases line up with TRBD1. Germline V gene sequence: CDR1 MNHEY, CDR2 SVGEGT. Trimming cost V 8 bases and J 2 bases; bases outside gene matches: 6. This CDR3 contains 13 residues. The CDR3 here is CASVSDRPYEQYF. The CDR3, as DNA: TGTGCCAGCGTCTCGGACAGGCCCTACGAGCAGTACTTC.

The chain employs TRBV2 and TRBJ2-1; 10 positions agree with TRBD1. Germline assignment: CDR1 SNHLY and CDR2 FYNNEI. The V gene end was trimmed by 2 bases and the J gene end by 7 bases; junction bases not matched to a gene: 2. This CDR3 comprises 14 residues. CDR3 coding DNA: TGTGCCAGCAGTGAACGACAGGGGGCAAATGAGCAGTTCTTC. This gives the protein CASSERQGANEQFF.

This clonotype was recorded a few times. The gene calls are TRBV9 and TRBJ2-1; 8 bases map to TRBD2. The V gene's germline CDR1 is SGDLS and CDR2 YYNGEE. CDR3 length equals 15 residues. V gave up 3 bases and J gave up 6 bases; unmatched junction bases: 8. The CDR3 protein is CASSDREGGVNEQFF. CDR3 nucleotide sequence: TGTGCCAGCAGCGATCGGGAGGGGGGAGTCAATGAGCAGTTCTTC.

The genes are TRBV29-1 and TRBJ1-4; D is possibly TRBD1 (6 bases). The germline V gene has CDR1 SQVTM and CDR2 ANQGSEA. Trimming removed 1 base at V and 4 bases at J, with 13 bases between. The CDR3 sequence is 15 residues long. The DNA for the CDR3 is TGCAGCGTTGAAGGCCCAGGGGCACTTAATGAAAAACTGTTTTTT. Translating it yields CSVEGPGALNEKLFF. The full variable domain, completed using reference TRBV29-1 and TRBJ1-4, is SAVISQKPSRDICQRGTSLTIQCQVDSQVTMMFWYRQQPGQSLTLIATANQGSEATYESGFVIDKFPISRPNLTFSTLTVSNMSPEDSSIYLCSVEGPGALNEKLFFGSGTQLSVL.

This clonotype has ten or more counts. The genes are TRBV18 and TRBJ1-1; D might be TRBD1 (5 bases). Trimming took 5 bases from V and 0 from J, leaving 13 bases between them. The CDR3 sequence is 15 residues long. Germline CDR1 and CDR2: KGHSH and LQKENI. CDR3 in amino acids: CASSSQPGMNTEAFF. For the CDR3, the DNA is TGTGCCAGCTCATCCCAGCCAGGGATGAACACTGAAGCTTTCTTT.